This TCR beta chain was identified in a study of T cell responses to AZD1222 COVID-19 vaccine. Only one count was recorded for this clone. Its antigen remains unidentified. CDR1 is SGHAT, CDR2 FQNNGV, per germline. This CDR3 has 13 amino acids. V dropped 5 bases and J dropped 4 bases, with 8 bases sitting between them. The data were produced by immunoSEQ multiplex PCR, yet TCRdb's version contains in-frame clones alone and is incomplete. Here the sample spans more than 85,000 clones, 80% to 95% being singletons. Regarding the study as a whole: After the peak T cell response, and only then, were repertoires sampled.

The source material was peripheral blood, sampled 28 days after the second AZD1222 dose. This clonotype was sampled from an adult who received the AZD1222 COVID-19 vaccine. The chain is built from TRBV11-2 and TRBJ2-2; D remains ambiguous. CDR3 residues: CASSPDITGELFF. The CDR3 DNA follows: TGTGCCAGCAGCCCCGACATCACCGGGGAGCTGTTTTTT.